Only a few counts were recorded for the clone carrying this T cell receptor beta chain. This entry is derived from a study of blood T cells in healthy people across ages. Alongside a J-beta primer mix, a sample-barcoded 5' primer served in a second PCR lasting roughly 7 to 12 cycles. Every molecule of cDNA carried a tag from a template-switch adaptor with 12 random nucleotides. TCRdb re-called the 5' RACE reads through MiXCR, storing one row per CDR3 protein. Among more than 650,000 distinct CDR3 sequences listed, about 24% were seen once. CDR3 length: 13 amino acids. Germline loops: CDR1 SNHLY, CDR2 FYNNEI. V shed 9 bases and J 8 bases; nucleotides not matched to a gene: 8.

Input material: blood. This sequence was found in a man in his 70s in good health. The rearrangement uses TRBV2 and TRBJ1-4; 8 bases are shared with TRBD1. The CDR3 spells CASRRTGIEKLFF. The CDR3 nucleotides read TGTGCCAGTAGACGGACAGGGATCGAAAAACTGTTTTTT.